Detailed here is one TCR beta chain. Its specificity is not known. The data were taken from a study of CD8 T cells in Susac syndrome. In blood CD8+ and CD4+ T cells, TCR beta underwent sequencing. Negative isolation was used for CD8+ and CD4+ T cells and FACS enrichment for TEMRA cells. Study-wide results and caveats: That the number of individuals in its TCR sequencing and HLA analysis was relatively small was acknowledged by the study.

When the RNA was reverse transcribed, random hexamers were used with an input of 0.5 to 1 ug. The CDR3 of TCR beta was amplified by immunoSEQ multiplex PCR across 54 Vbeta and 13 Jbeta. TCRdb analysed the immunoSEQ multiplex PCR reads with MiXCR anew, one entry per CDR3 protein. The data show about 200,000 distinct CDR3 sequences, with roughly nine tenths seen just once and 0.1% to 0.15% held by the top ten. The sequenced sample consisted of CD8+ T cells from PBMCs. This receptor was taken from a human donor with multiple sclerosis.

Here the CDR3 DNA reads TGTGCCATCAATACGCCCCGGGGGCCGAACACTGAAGCTTTCTTT. Amino acids: CAINTPRGPNTEAFF. The chain joins TRBV6-6 to TRBJ1-1; possibly TRBD1 for D (6 bases). This CDR3 comprises 15 residues. In germline, CDR1 is MNHNY, CDR2 SVGAGI (reference sequence). The ends were cut back, 10 bases at V and 1 base at J, with 19 bases in the middle.